These 21 T cell receptor beta chains were all obtained from the same sample, sequenced in a study of T cell responses to AZD1222 COVID-19 vaccine. TCRdb's table, derived via immunoSEQ multiplex PCR, lists solely in-frame clones and lacks some. The sample has some 95,000 clones; roughly nine tenths are singletons. The sample consisted of peripheral blood, taken on day 0 of MenACWY control vaccination. The receptors were sampled from an adult in good health.

This clone has a single count. The chain employs TRBV2 and TRBJ1-1, with D perhaps matching TRBD1 (5 bases). The CDR3 is 14 amino acids. Trimming left V 6 bases short and J 0 bases short, with 11 bases between. In germline, CDR1 is SNHLY, CDR2 FYNNEI. The CDR3 is CASREGTVNTEAFF. CDR3 nucleotide sequence: TGTGCCAGCAGGGAGGGGACGGTGAACACTGAAGCTTTCTTT.

In DNA, the CDR3 is TGTGCCTGGACCCGACTGCCCGGGGGTACCTACGAGCAGTACTTC. It specifies CAWTRLPGGTYEQYF. This chain uses TRBV30 with TRBJ2-7, with D maybe TRBD2 (6 bases). The CDR3 sequence is 15 residues long. Germline assignment: CDR1 GTSNPN and CDR2 SVGIG (reference sequence). The V end was cut by 4 bases, the J end by 2 bases, with 18 bases between.

The chain carries TRBV7-9 and TRBJ1-1; 10 bases are a match to TRBD1. Trimming removed 4 bases from V and 4 bases from J; junction bases left unmatched: 9. The CDR3 length is 16 residues. Germline loops: CDR1 SEHNR, CDR2 FQNEAQ (reference sequence). CDR3 sequence reads: CASSSWDRGGITEAFF. The CDR3 nucleotides read TGTGCCAGCAGCTCTTGGGACAGGGGAGGCATCACTGAAGCTTTCTTT. The entire variable domain, with the rest obtained from reference TRBV7-9 and TRBJ1-1, is as follows: DTGVSQNPRHKITKRGQNVTFRCDPISEHNRLYWYRQTLGQGPEFLTYFQNEAQLEKSRLLSDRFSAERPKGSFSTLEIQRTEQGDSAMYLCASSSWDRGGITEAFFGQGTRLTVV.

The chain recombines TRBV5-1 with TRBJ2-3; 12 bases are shared with TRBD1. This CDR3 spans 17 amino acids. The V and J ends lost 5 bases and 5 bases, in that order; junction bases with no gene match: 12. Germline CDR1 is SGHRS and CDR2 is YFSETQ. As DNA, the CDR3 is TGCGCCAGCAGTCGCCCGCAGGGACAGGGGGCAAGAGATACGCAGTATTTT. Its translation: CASSRPQGQGARDTQYF.

This clone was found once. V gene TRBV6-1 combines with J gene TRBJ2-3; D is unclear. This CDR3 has 12 amino acids. The V end was cut by 0 bases, the J end by 8 bases, with 6 bases between. CDR1 and CDR2 (germline): MNHNS, SASEGT. The CDR3: CASSEASGTQYF. CDR3 bases: TGTGCCAGCAGTGAAGCATCCGGTACGCAGTATTTT.

V gene TRBV6-5 combines with J gene TRBJ2-7; 8 nucleotides line up with TRBD1. Germline CDR1 reads MNHEY; CDR2 reads SVGAGI. V shed 10 bases, J shed 5 bases, and the junction held 7 bases outside the gene matches. CDR3 length: 12 residues. The CDR3: CATKTGVDEQYF. DNA of the CDR3: TGTGCCACCAAGACAGGGGTGGACGAGCAGTACTTC.

This rearrangement joins TRBV5-6 to TRBJ1-2, with 8 bases lining up with TRBD1. This CDR3 has 15 amino acids. CDR1 SGHDT and CDR2 YYEEEE come from the germline V gene. J lost 2 bases, V lost 0 bases, and 3 bases had no gene match. CDR3 DNA: TGTGCCAGCAGCTTGGCGCCAGGGGGCAACTATGGCTACACCTTC. Its protein product is CASSLAPGGNYGYTF.

This clone was observed a single time. V usage is TRBV19 and J usage is TRBJ1-5; D unclear. Per the germline V gene, CDR1 is LNHDA and CDR2 is SQIVND (reference sequence). CDR3 length: 13 amino acids. V dropped 8 bases and J dropped 5 bases, with 13 bases sitting between them. CDR3 in amino acids: CASAAGPYQPQHF. DNA of the CDR3: TGTGCCAGTGCGGCGGGTCCATATCAGCCCCAGCATTTT.

The chain links TRBV6-2 or TRBV6-3 to TRBJ2-7, with a weak D call TRBD2 (5 bases). Germline V gene sequence: CDR1 MNHEY, CDR2 SVGEGT. V lost 6 bases to trimming and J lost 0 bases, with 12 bases between them. This CDR3 spans 14 amino acids. CDR3 DNA: TGTGCCAGCAGCCACGCCGGGGTCTCCTACGAGCAGTACTTC. Its protein is CASSHAGVSYEQYF.

This clone was found once. The genes are TRBV28 and TRBJ2-3; 15 nucleotides agree with TRBD2. J lost 2 bases, V lost 7 bases, and 13 bases had no gene match. Germline CDR1 and CDR2: MDHEN and SYDVKM. The length of the CDR3 is 19 residues. The CDR3 region is CASISMAGLAGGHTDTQYF. Written as DNA, the CDR3 is TGTGCCAGCATCTCTATGGCGGGACTAGCGGGGGGTCACACAGATACGCAGTATTTT.

The chain joins TRBV4-3 to TRBJ2-1, with D possibly TRBD2 on 7 matching bases. The CDR3 is 15 amino acids. CDR1 and CDR2 (germline): LGHNA, YSLEER. Trimming shortened V by 1 base and J by 5 bases, and 12 bases separated the two germline ends. This CDR3 is CASSQGRGLHNEQFF. In nucleotides, the CDR3 is TGCGCCAGCAGCCAAGGGCGGGGGCTCCACAATGAGCAGTTCTTC.

J is TRBJ2-7 and V is TRBV6-4; D might be TRBD1 or TRBD2, each matching 5 bases. Germline CDR1 MRHNA, CDR2 SNTAGT. The CDR3 runs to 12 residues. V lost 8 bases and J 6 bases, leaving 14 bases between the germline ends. DNA of the CDR3: TGTGCCAGCGCTAGGGGACCAGTCGAGCAGTACTTC. Its translation is CASARGPVEQYF.

In regard to this clone: The junction does not match germline at one end; this may be a read error. The chain recombines TRBV7-7 with TRBJ1-6; 9 nucleotides align to TRBD1. Germline CDR1 is SSHAT and CDR2 is FNYEAQ (reference sequence). The CDR3 is made up of 18 amino acids. CDR3 bases: TGTGCTAGCAGCTTAGCTCCCGGGACAGGGCCTTATAATTCACCCCTCCACTTT. Its protein product is CASSLAPGTGPYNSPLHF. Combining the CDR3 with reference TRBV7-7 and TRBJ1-6 gives the whole variable domain GAGVSQSPRYKVTKRGQDVTLRCDPISSHATLYWYQQALGQGPEFLTYFNYEAQPDKSGLPSDRFSAERPEGSISTLTIQRTEQRDSAMYRCASSLAPGTGPYNSPLHFGNGTRLTVT.

This clone occurred once. This sequence joins TRBV30 and TRBJ2-1; 8 nucleotides align to TRBD1. The CDR3 length is 16 residues. The J segment lost 6 bases and the V segment lost 0 bases, leaving 10 bases of the junction unmatched. The germline V gene encodes CDR1 GTSNPN and CDR2 SVGIG (reference sequence). CDR3 residues: CAWSVLLRGLANEQFF. The CDR3 DNA reads as TGTGCCTGGAGTGTACTCCTCAGGGGGCTAGCCAATGAGCAGTTCTTC. Together with reference TRBV30 and TRBJ2-1, the CDR3 gives the full variable domain: SQTIHQWPATLVQPVGSPLSLECTVEGTSNPNLYWYRQAAGRGLQLLFYSVGIGQISSEVPQNLSASRPQDRQFILSSKKLLLSDSGFYLCAWSVLLRGLANEQFFGPGTRLTVL.

V is TRBV2 and J is TRBJ1-5, with a possible D match to TRBD1 (5 bases). V shed 4 bases and J shed 2 bases, with 27 bases lying between them. CDR3 size: 20 residues. Germline assignment: CDR1 SNHLY and CDR2 FYNNEI. The CDR3 region has the DNA TGTGCCAGCAGTGCAGGGTTGTCCAGAAGGGCCAGGCCGGGCAATCAGCCCCAGCATTTT. It specifies CASSAGLSRRARPGNQPQHF.

The chain combines TRBV10-3 with TRBJ2-5, with D unclear. V lost 0 bases and J lost 3, with 5 bases in between. The germline V gene encodes CDR1 ENHRY and CDR2 SYGVKD. CDR3 length: 13 amino acids. CDR3 DNA sequence: TGTGCCATCAGTGAGTCCGAGAAAGAGACCCAGTACTTC. This encodes CAISESEKETQYF.

The CDR3 DNA follows: TGTGCCAGCAGCCCCGTTTCGGGCACCATATATTTT. This sequence encodes CASSPVSGTIYF. V gene TRBV7-8 combines with J gene TRBJ1-3; D gene unclear. The CDR3 has 12 residues. The V end lost 5 bases, the J end lost 9 bases, and 11 bases lay between the germline ends. Germline lookup yields CDR1 SGHVS and CDR2 FQNEAQ.

The chain employs TRBV7-2 and TRBJ1-4; TRBD1 matches at 9 bases. Per the germline V gene, CDR1 is SGHTA and CDR2 is FQGNSA. The ends lost 5 bases at V and 0 bases at J; junction bases unmatched: 4. CDR3 length equals 16 residues. In DNA form, the CDR3 reads TGTGCCAGCAGCAGACAGGGGGTTCCAACTAATGAAAAACTGTTTTTT. This codes for CASSRQGVPTNEKLFF.

V is TRBV9 and J is TRBJ2-3; TRBD2 matches at 11 bases. The ends lost 4 bases at V and 2 bases at J; junction bases unmatched: 6. This CDR3 comprises 16 residues. The V gene's germline CDR1 is SGDLS and CDR2 YYNGEE. The CDR3 region has the DNA TGTGCCAGCAGCATCTTTAGCGGGGGGGCCACAGATACGCAGTATTTT. Translation gives CASSIFSGGATDTQYF.

This clone turned up a few times. The chain combines TRBV9 with TRBJ1-1; tentatively, D is TRBD1 (6 bases). The V end was cut by 4 bases, the J end by 3 bases, with 13 bases between. This CDR3 spans 14 amino acids. Germline-derived CDR1 and CDR2 are SGDLS and YYNGEE. CDR3 sequence reads: CASSPQAGDTEAFF. The CDR3 region has the DNA TGTGCCAGCAGCCCTCAGGCAGGGGACACTGAAGCTTTCTTT.

This sequence joins TRBV5-3 and TRBJ1-2, with D unresolved. TRBV5-3 is an open reading frame, and its role is uncertain. There are 13 residues in the CDR3. The germline V and J ends were trimmed by 2 bases and 5 bases, with 10 bases remaining between them. The CDR3 is CARSFDGLYGYTF. The CDR3 coding sequence is TGTGCCAGAAGCTTCGACGGATTATATGGCTACACCTTC.